The clone carrying this T cell receptor beta chain was seen only a few times. Antigen specificity is unknown. The CDR3 contains 19 residues. V shed 0 bases, J shed 2 bases, and the junction held 12 bases outside the gene matches. Germline V gives CDR1 SGHDT, CDR2 YYEEEE. Sequenced material consisted of expressed TCRB transcripts (all of the isolated RNA was reverse transcribed). Assay used: immunoSEQ multiplex PCR; TCRdb lists only in-frame clones, some missing. The sample shows about 330,000 clones, more than 9.5% of them seen only once. This entry comes from a study of beta chain features in type 1 diabetes. The wider study: All samples yielded some 110 million examined sorted cells. Points from the study as a whole: Moderate but significant shortening of TCRB CDR3s was recorded in all four CD4+ subsets from Type 1 diabetes patients. It was among patients, rather than healthy donors, that naive, central memory and Treg TCRB repertoires appeared more similar. Diminished insertions and augmented deletions at VDJ junctions characterized type 1 diabetes patients.

This TCR derives from a woman aged 30 to 39 in good health. The specimen sequenced was naive CD4+ T cells from blood. The chain links TRBV5-6 to TRBJ2-5; TRBD2 agrees at 11 bases. The CDR3 nucleotides read TGTGCCAGCAGCTTGGTGTTAGCGGGAGGGCCGGGGCAACAAGAGACCCAGTACTTC. This codes for CASSLVLAGGPGQQETQYF.